The 25 T cell receptor beta chains below all came from one sample that was sequenced in a study of human T cells and chemical hapten exposure (dated by TCRdb to about 2021). The protocol used for the library was RACE. Sequencing was carried out with a NextSeq 500. TCRdb cleaned the public reads at Q25 with fastp, built clones with MiXCR and kept in-frame beta chains. Each entry is one CDR3 protein sequence, shown with its most common DNA and genes. Present in this sample are about 90,000 distinct CDR3 sequences, roughly a tenth of which were seen just once. The ten largest account for 2% to 2.5% of the sample. This specimen's time point label, per the study, means: patch test 1, 2 weeks after DPC sensitization. The sample's treatment or condition, from its label and the paper: therapeutic diphenylcyclopropenone sensitization with weekly scalp DPC. Specimen: whole blood, collected in connection with sensitization to the hapten diphenylcyclopropenone (DPC). The source is a man in his forties with alopecia areata. Some clones in this sample may be carry-over from other donors' samples.

This clonotype was counted between two and nine times. One end of the junction is discordant with germline, which a read error may explain. J is TRBJ2-6 and V is TRBV20-1; D remains unclear. Germline CDR1 is DFQATT and CDR2 is SNEGSKA (reference sequence). CDR3 length: 13 residues. CDR3 nucleotide sequence: TGCTGTGCTAAAACCCTTTGGGCCAACGTCCTGACTTTC. It translates to CCAKTLWANVLTF.

This clonotype was recorded many times. The chain joins TRBV6-1 to TRBJ1-1; D possibly corresponds to TRBD1 (6 bases). This CDR3 contains 14 residues. The V end was cut by 6 bases, the J end by 2 bases, with 13 bases between. Per germline, CDR1 MNHNS and CDR2 SASEGT. The CDR3 nucleotides read TGTGCCAGCAGGGAGACAGGATATAACACTGAAGCTTTCTTT. It translates to CASRETGYNTEAFF.

The table lists this clonotype with many counts. This sequence joins TRBV12-3 or TRBV12-4 and TRBJ2-3; D is undetermined. Trimming removed 7 bases from V and 2 bases from J, with 4 bases in between. CDR3 length equals 11 residues. The chain's CDR3 is CASKNTDTQYF. The CDR3 DNA is TGTGCCAGCAAAAACACAGATACGCAGTATTTT.

The V and J genes are TRBV6-5 and TRBJ2-1; no reliable D call. The CDR3 extends over 15 amino acids. CDR1 and CDR2 (germline): MNHEY, SVGAGI. Trimming stripped 7 bases from V and 3 bases from J, with 16 bases between. CDR3 bases: TGTGCCAGCAAAACTACGGTGAGCTACTACAATGAGCAGTTCTTC. Translated, it gives CASKTTVSYYNEQFF.

This clonotype appeared a few times. CDR3 sequence (DNA): TGTGCCAGCAGCCCTTATGCTACCAAAAACATTCAGTACTTC. This gives the protein CASSPYATKNIQYF. This chain joins TRBV11-3 and TRBJ2-4; D is unresolved. This CDR3 has 14 residues. Germline CDR1 reads SGHNT; CDR2 reads YENEEA. V lost 5 bases, J lost 2 bases, and 10 bases lay in between.

This clonotype was seen a handful of times. The V and J genes are TRBV7-2 and TRBJ1-1, with unresolved D. Between the trimmed V and J ends, which lost 0 bases and 7 bases, there was a span of 9 bases. The CDR3 has 13 residues. Germline values: CDR1 SGHTA, CDR2 FQGNSA. CDR3 sequence reads: CASSLAPKLEAFF. In DNA, the CDR3 is TGTGCCAGCAGCTTAGCGCCAAAGCTTGAAGCTTTCTTT.

This clonotype appeared many times. The V call is TRBV4-1, the J call TRBJ2-3; 7 bases match TRBD2. The CDR3 is 16 residues long. J was trimmed by 4 bases and V by 4 bases; bases with no gene match: 11. Germline CDR1 is MGHRA and CDR2 is YSYEKL. CDR3 loop: CASSLTLSGTADTQYF. The CDR3 DNA reads TGCGCCAGCAGCCTAACCTTGAGCGGGACGGCAGATACGCAGTATTTT.

In this sample, this clonotype turned up many times. The rearrangement links TRBV6-2 or TRBV6-3 to TRBJ2-6; 7 nucleotides align to TRBD1. J lost 1 base, V lost 6 bases, and 3 bases had no gene match. Per the germline V gene, CDR1 is MNHEY and CDR2 is SVGEGT. This CDR3 comprises 15 residues. The CDR3 loop reads CASRVRGSGANVLTF. The CDR3 DNA reads as TGTGCCAGCAGGGTCAGGGGGTCTGGGGCCAACGTCCTGACTTTC.

This clonotype was found many times. The V gene is TRBV20-1, the J gene TRBJ2-7, with 10 bases fitting TRBD2. The CDR3 extends over 15 amino acids. Per the germline V gene, CDR1 is DFQATT and CDR2 is SNEGSKA (reference sequence). The junction had 6 bases not matched to a gene; V was cut back by 0 bases and J by 4 bases. CDR3 sequence: CSAREPGLASYEQYF. CDR3 sequence (DNA): TGCAGTGCTAGAGAACCGGGACTAGCGAGTTACGAGCAGTACTTC.

The chain joins TRBV4-1 to TRBJ2-1; 14 nucleotides agree with TRBD2. Per the germline V gene, CDR1 is MGHRA and CDR2 is YSYEKL. The CDR3 is 15 amino acids. V was clipped by 4 bases and J by 8 bases; unmatched bases: 4. DNA for the CDR3: TGCGCCAGCAGCCGACTAGCGGGAGGGCGGGATGAGCAGTTCTTC. Translating it yields CASSRLAGGRDEQFF.

This clonotype was found a few times. V is TRBV7-2 and J is TRBJ2-7; D ambiguous. This CDR3 is 14 amino acids long. The V gene's germline CDR1 is SGHTA and CDR2 FQGNSA. Trimming took off 3 bases at V and 2 bases at J, with 11 bases between the two ends. As DNA, the CDR3 is TGTGCCAGCAGCTTCGGCGACACCACCTACGAGCAGTACTTC. Translating gives CASSFGDTTYEQYF.

This clonotype showed up just a few times. The chain recombines TRBV29-1 with TRBJ2-7, with 11 bases matching TRBD2. Germline CDR1 is SQVTM and CDR2 is ANQGSEA. This CDR3 comprises 15 residues. J was trimmed by 0 bases and V by 4 bases; bases with no gene match: 5. The CDR3: CSVVGLAGFSYEQYF. In nucleotides, the CDR3 is TGCAGCGTTGTAGGACTAGCGGGTTTCTCCTACGAGCAGTACTTC.

In its sample, this clonotype was seen a few times. This chain uses TRBV12-3 or TRBV12-4 with TRBJ1-2, with unresolved D. CDR3 length equals 12 residues. The V end lost 5 bases, the J end lost 8 bases, and 12 bases lay between the germline ends. The DNA for the CDR3 is TGTGCCAGCAGTCCCATCTTTGGGGGCTACACCTTC. Residues: CASSPIFGGYTF.

The V gene is TRBV25-1, the J gene TRBJ2-5; the D gene is possibly TRBD2 (6 bases). Trimming stripped 11 bases from V and 6 bases from J, with 13 bases between. This CDR3 has 11 amino acids. The germline V gene encodes CDR1 MGHDK and CDR2 SYGVNS. CDR3 amino acids: CARRGWKTQYF. The CDR3 DNA follows: TGTGCCCGGCGGGGCTGGAAGACCCAGTACTTC.

The chain recombines TRBV5-4 with TRBJ2-1; D gene ambiguous. V lost 4 bases to trimming and J lost 8 bases, with 10 bases between them. The CDR3 length is 12 residues. Germline-derived CDR1 and CDR2 are SGHNT and YYREEE (reference sequence). CDR3 nucleotide sequence: TGTGCCAGCAGCGTAAGGACGGATGAGCAGTTCTTC. Amino acids: CASSVRTDEQFF.

This clonotype was recorded at least ten times. The chain carries TRBV3-1 and TRBJ1-1; D remains unclear. The CDR3 loop spans 17 amino acids. V lost 1 base, J lost 1 base, and 16 bases lay in between. Germline CDR1 LGHDT, CDR2 YNNKEL (reference sequence). The CDR3 DNA follows: TGTGCCAGCAGCCAAGGGGTCATTTTGACGGGGAACACTGAAGCTTTCTTT. Residues: CASSQGVILTGNTEAFF.

V and J are TRBV6-1 and TRBJ2-6; 9 positions match TRBD1. CDR3 length: 17 amino acids. CDR1 and CDR2 (germline): MNHNS, SASEGT. Germline trimming cut 6 bases from V and 3 bases from J; bases unmatched to any gene: 9. CDR3 bases: TGTGCCAGCAGCCATTTATGGACAGGGGTTGGGGCCAACGTCCTGACTTTC. It encodes CASSHLWTGVGANVLTF.

At least ten counts were recorded for this clonotype. The chain uses TRBV7-2 and TRBJ1-6; a possible D gene is TRBD1 (6 bases). The CDR3 is 16 amino acids. Per the germline V gene, CDR1 is SGHTA and CDR2 is FQGNSA. V lost 5 bases and J 6 bases, leaving 17 bases between the germline ends. Written as DNA, the CDR3 is TGTGCCAGCAGCCCTCCTCGGGGACACGTTAATTCACCCCTCCACTTT. It specifies CASSPPRGHVNSPLHF.

The CDR3 sequence: CASSGQGVGDQPQHF. Written as DNA, the CDR3 is TGTGCCAGCAGTGGACAGGGGGTGGGAGATCAGCCCCAGCATTTT. The genes are TRBV12-3 or TRBV12-4 and TRBJ1-5; 10 bases align to TRBD1. The CDR3 is 15 amino acids. Trimming at V came to 5 bases and at J to 5 bases, leaving 6 bases not matched to a gene.

This clonotype was seen only a few times. This chain connects TRBV3-1 to TRBJ2-2, with 14 bases aligning to TRBD2. CDR1 LGHDT and CDR2 YNNKEL come from the germline V gene (reference sequence). The V gene end was trimmed by 0 bases and the J gene end by 6 bases; junction bases not matched to a gene: 3. There are 17 residues in the CDR3. CDR3 DNA sequence: TGTGCCAGCAGCCAAGATCAGGGACTAGCGGGAGCCGGGGAGCTGTTTTTT. Translated, it gives CASSQDQGLAGAGELFF.

The chain combines TRBV7-2 with TRBJ2-1; TRBD2 agrees at 16 bases. Germline CDR1 reads SGHTA; CDR2 reads FQGNSA. This CDR3 contains 20 residues. Losses at the gene ends were 0 bases for V and 2 bases for J; bases not matched to a gene: 7. The chain's CDR3 is CASSLAGPGTSGRAYNEQFF. In DNA form, the CDR3 reads TGTGCCAGCAGCTTAGCAGGTCCCGGGACTAGCGGGAGGGCCTACAATGAGCAGTTCTTC. The full variable domain, with the rest looked up from reference TRBV7-2 and TRBJ2-1, is GAGVSQSPSNKVTEKGKDVELRCDPISGHTALYWYRQSLGQGLEFLIYFQGNSAPDKSGLPSDRFSAERTGGSVSTLTIQRTQQEDSAVYLCASSLAGPGTSGRAYNEQFFGPGTRLTVL.

Ten or more counts support this clonotype. The CDR3 spells CASSAGGGHPQETQYF. CDR3 in DNA: TGCGCCAGCAGCGCTGGGGGAGGGCATCCCCAAGAGACCCAGTACTTC. This chain joins TRBV5-1 and TRBJ2-5, with 7 bases that match TRBD2. Trimming at V came to 4 bases and at J to 1 base, leaving 10 bases not matched to a gene. The V gene's germline CDR1 is SGHRS and CDR2 YFSETQ. The CDR3 contains 16 residues.

The chain uses TRBV2 and TRBJ2-7; 7 bases map to TRBD1. V lost 3 bases to trimming and J lost 5 bases; unmatched junction nucleotides: 4. The germline CDR1 and CDR2 sequences are SNHLY and FYNNEI. This CDR3 has 13 amino acids. CDR3 residues: CASSENRGHEQYV. The CDR3 bases are TGTGCCAGCAGTGAGAATAGGGGGCACGAGCAGTACGTC.

The chain links TRBV20-1 to TRBJ2-3; TRBD2 agrees at 9 bases. This CDR3 spans 16 amino acids. Per the germline V gene, CDR1 is DFQATT and CDR2 is SNEGSKA (reference sequence). V lost 4 bases and J lost 5; bases outside the gene matches: 13. CDR3 amino acids: CSATKGFTSGLDTQYF. The CDR3 nucleotides read TGCAGTGCTACTAAGGGGTTTACTAGCGGGTTAGATACGCAGTATTTT.

The V and J genes are TRBV20-1 and TRBJ1-6; TRBD1 might be the D (6 bases). Trimming removed 2 bases at V and 8 bases at J, with 13 bases between. Germline V CDR1 and CDR2: DFQATT, SNEGSKA (reference sequence). The CDR3 is 14 residues long. The CDR3 nucleotides are TGCAGTGCTAGACCAGGGGCGGCTGATTCACCCCTCCACTTT. Protein sequence: CSARPGAADSPLHF.